The 23 T cell receptor beta chains presented below share a single source sample, sequenced in a study of shared clonotypes between healthy human individuals. Some clones are missing from TCRdb's copy, which holds only in-frame ones; the method was immunoSEQ multiplex PCR. The top ten hold 34% of the sample, which has 650,000 to 700,000 clones, about nine tenths seen once. Sequenced sample: memory CD8+ T cells from PBMCs. Subset meaning: CD45RO+ cells pooled with CCR7-negative TemRA cells. These receptors all come from a man younger than 30 in good health. Some clones in this sample may be carry-over from other donors' samples.

V is TRBV27 and J is TRBJ2-7; 8 nucleotides line up with TRBD1. V lost 5 bases and J lost 3; bases outside the gene matches: 6. The germline CDR1 and CDR2 sequences are MNHEY and SMNVEV (reference sequence). This CDR3 is 14 amino acids long. CDR3 region: CASSPRTGYYEQYF. The CDR3 bases are TGTGCCAGCAGTCCCCGGACAGGGTACTACGAGCAGTACTTC.

This chain joins TRBV7-6 and TRBJ2-3, with unresolved D. The CDR3 is made up of 13 amino acids. Trimming stripped 5 bases from V and 6 bases from J, with 12 bases between. Germline V gene sequence: CDR1 SGHVS, CDR2 FNYEAQ. CDR3 DNA: TGTGCCAGCAGCGAAAGTAGGTCTGATACGCAGTATTTT. This translates into CASSESRSDTQYF.

This clone occurred a few times. V usage is TRBV7-9 and J usage is TRBJ1-3; no firm D call. There are 11 residues in the CDR3. With 11 bases removed from V and 7 bases from J, the gap between germline ends came to 12 bases. Germline V lookup: CDR1 SEHNR, CDR2 FQNEAQ (reference sequence). DNA for the CDR3: TGTGCCTCCGACCCCCACAACACCATATATTTT. It codes for CASDPHNTIYF.

The chain uses TRBV4-1 and TRBJ2-3, with D possibly matching TRBD2 (6 bases). Trimming cost V 5 bases and J 1 base, with 16 bases left between them. Germline V lookup: CDR1 MGHRA, CDR2 YSYEKL. The length of the CDR3 is 16 residues. CDR3 nucleotide sequence: TGCGCCAGCAGCAGCCCAGCGGGCCTTGGCACAGATACGCAGTATTTT. It translates to CASSSPAGLGTDTQYF.

This clone was recorded once. The genes are TRBV6-5 and TRBJ1-1, with D unclear. Germline V CDR1 and CDR2: MNHEY, SVGAGI. The CDR3 loop spans 14 amino acids. Trimming cost V 6 bases and J 10 bases, with 21 bases left between them. In DNA, the CDR3 is TGTGCCAGCAGCCCCCTTCGGGAAAAGGGCTTAGCTTTCTTT. Amino acids: CASSPLREKGLAFF.

This clone came up once. The chain employs TRBV25-1 and TRBJ2-7, with D perhaps matching TRBD1 or TRBD2 (6 bases each). The CDR3 has 14 amino acids. The V end lost 0 bases, the J end lost 6 bases, and 12 bases lay between the germline ends. Germline V CDR1 and CDR2: MGHDK, SYGVNS. CDR3 residues: CASSEYGGLAEQYF. CDR3 bases: TGTGCCAGCAGTGAATATGGGGGGCTCGCCGAGCAGTACTTC.

The chain has TRBV14 and TRBJ2-2; 7 bases are shared with TRBD2. In germline, CDR1 is SGHDN, CDR2 FVKESK. V shed 0 bases, J shed 3 bases, and the junction held 4 bases outside the gene matches. This CDR3 comprises 16 residues. The CDR3 spells CASSQDWLADTGELFF. CDR3 bases: TGTGCCAGCAGCCAAGACTGGCTAGCGGACACCGGGGAGCTGTTTTTT.

This chain links TRBV7-9 with TRBJ2-3, with 10 bases matching TRBD1. With 5 bases clipped from V and 0 bases from J, the junction kept 5 bases outside the gene matches. From germline, CDR1 is SEHNR and CDR2 FQNEAQ (reference sequence). CDR3 length equals 16 residues. CDR3 DNA sequence: TGTGCCAGCAGCGCACGACAGGGGGCGAGCACAGATACGCAGTATTTT. Its protein product is CASSARQGASTDTQYF.

This chain links TRBV14 with TRBJ2-7, with D uncertain. The CDR3 consists of 15 residues. Germline V gives CDR1 SGHDN, CDR2 FVKESK. With 2 bases removed from V and 1 base from J, the gap between germline ends came to 12 bases. The CDR3 DNA sequence: TGTGCCAGCAGCCAATATGTACAGTCATCCTACGAGCAGTACTTC. Amino acids: CASSQYVQSSYEQYF.

This clone was observed a handful of times. This sequence joins TRBV10-3 and TRBJ1-1, with 8 bases lining up with TRBD1. The CDR3 contains 14 residues. J was trimmed by 5 bases and V by 4 bases; bases with no gene match: 6. Germline V gene lookup returns CDR1 ENHRY and CDR2 SYGVKD. CDR3 sequence: CAISGSGGGTEAFF. The CDR3 region has the DNA TGTGCCATCAGTGGGTCAGGGGGCGGGACTGAAGCTTTCTTT.

The CDR3 region has the DNA TGTGCCTGGTCGAGTTCTTCTGGGAATGGCTACACCTTC. Its protein is CAWSSSSGNGYTF. The chain has TRBV30 and TRBJ1-2; D gene uncertain. The CDR3 covers 13 residues. Germline-derived CDR1 and CDR2 are GTSNPN and SVGIG (reference sequence). V lost 5 bases and J lost 6, with 16 bases in between.

The chain joins TRBV7-9 to TRBJ1-4; a possible D gene is TRBD1 (6 bases). The germline gives CDR1 SEHNR, CDR2 FQNEAQ (reference sequence). CDR3 size: 14 residues. V lost 6 bases, J lost 8 bases, and 16 bases lay in between. CDR3: CASRAWGQGEKLFF. CDR3 in DNA: TGTGCCAGCAGGGCGTGGGGGCAGGGGGAAAAACTGTTTTTT.

This clone was recorded many times. V is TRBV7-9 and J is TRBJ2-5, with a possible D match to TRBD1 (5 bases). CDR1 SEHNR and CDR2 FQNEAQ come from the germline V gene (reference sequence). Trimming took 5 bases from V and 5 from J, leaving 18 bases between them. The CDR3 totals 15 residues. The CDR3 DNA follows: TGTGCCAGCAGCCCCCCGATCGTAGGGGTCGAGACCCAGTACTTC. It codes for CASSPPIVGVETQYF.

The chain combines TRBV29-1 with TRBJ2-5; D possibly matches TRBD1 or TRBD2 (5 bases each). Between the trimmed V and J ends, which lost 5 bases and 5 bases, there was a span of 18 bases. Germline assignment: CDR1 SQVTM and CDR2 ANQGSEA. The CDR3 contains 14 residues. The CDR3 nucleotides read TGCAGCGTTCCCCTGGTGGGGGTCGGGGAGACCCAGTACTTC. This codes for CSVPLVGVGETQYF.

This chain uses TRBV30 with TRBJ2-7; no definite D call. Looked up from germline, CDR1 is GTSNPN and CDR2 is SVGIG (reference sequence). V was trimmed by 0 bases and J by 2 bases, leaving 11 bases between them. The CDR3 runs 14 residues. The CDR3 bases are TGTGCCTGGAGTGTACGGCAGCAAACCTACGAGCAGTACTTC. It yields the protein CAWSVRQQTYEQYF.

V gene TRBV13 combines with J gene TRBJ1-1; 7 bases fit TRBD1. The CDR3 covers 15 residues. V was pared by 5 bases and J by 3 bases, with 9 bases of the junction left unmatched. The V gene's germline CDR1 is PRHDT and CDR2 FYEKMQ (reference sequence). In DNA, the CDR3 is TGTGCCAGCAGCCCGCCAACAGGGGCCGACACTGAAGCTTTCTTT. Amino acids: CASSPPTGADTEAFF.

The CDR3 spells CASSLGESLIYEQYF. The CDR3 nucleotides read TGTGCCAGCAGCTTGGGGGAATCCCTGATCTACGAGCAGTACTTC. This chain joins TRBV7-9 and TRBJ2-7, with D tentatively TRBD1 or TRBD2 (5 bases each). The CDR3 runs to 15 residues. V was clipped by 3 bases and J by 3 bases, with 15 bases between them. Germline-derived CDR1 and CDR2 are SEHNR and FQNEAQ (reference sequence). Full variable domain (outside the CDR3, taken from reference TRBV7-9 and TRBJ2-7): DTGVSQNPRHKITKRGQNVTFRCDPISEHNRLYWYRQTLGQGPEFLTYFQNEAQLEKSRLLSDRFSAERPKGSFSTLEIQRTEQGDSAMYLCASSLGESLIYEQYFGPGTRLTVT.

This clone was found once. The chain uses TRBV7-8 and TRBJ2-1; 11 positions match TRBD2. There are 15 residues in the CDR3. After removal of 1 base from V and 9 bases from J, the junction contained 5 bases not matched to a gene. Germline values: CDR1 SGHVS, CDR2 FQNEAQ. The CDR3 DNA reads TGTGCCAGCAGCTTAGGCGAGACTAGCGGGATTGAGCAGTTCTTC. It specifies CASSLGETSGIEQFF. The full variable domain, completed using reference TRBV7-8 and TRBJ2-1, is GAGVSQSPRYKVAKRGQDVALRCDPISGHVSLFWYQQALGQGPEFLTYFQNEAQLDKSGLPSDRFFAERPEGSVSTLKIQRTQQEDSAVYLCASSLGETSGIEQFFGPGTRLTVL.

The chain links TRBV27 to TRBJ1-2; 9 nucleotides line up with TRBD1. V was clipped by 0 bases and J by 1 base; unmatched bases: 3. The CDR3 contains 16 residues. Looked up from germline, CDR1 is MNHEY and CDR2 is SMNVEV (reference sequence). The CDR3 nucleotides are TGTGCCAGCAGTTTATCGTGGGGACAGGGTAACTATGGCTACACCTTC. Its translation is CASSLSWGQGNYGYTF.

This clone was found once. The chain carries TRBV6-6 and TRBJ1-1; 8 nucleotides match TRBD1. Trimming removed 0 bases from V and 1 base from J; junction bases left unmatched: 4. CDR1 and CDR2 (germline): MNHNY, SVGAGI (reference sequence). This CDR3 is 16 amino acids long. The CDR3 DNA follows: TGTGCCAGCAGTTACTCCGGGACAGGACGGAACACTGAAGCTTTCTTT. Translation gives CASSYSGTGRNTEAFF.

This chain joins TRBV9 and TRBJ1-2; the D is unclear. This CDR3 contains 14 residues. V was clipped by 5 bases and J by 8 bases, with 19 bases between them. Germline loops: CDR1 SGDLS, CDR2 YYNGEE. CDR3 residues: CASRSGSSGWGYTF. CDR3 DNA sequence: TGTGCCAGCAGGAGTGGTAGCTCTGGTTGGGGCTACACCTTC.

V is TRBV15 and J is TRBJ2-7; D may be TRBD1 or TRBD2 (6 bases each). V gave up 3 bases and J gave up 2 bases, with 11 bases separating them. The CDR3 has 14 amino acids. Germline CDR1 is LNHNV and CDR2 is YYDKDF (reference sequence). The CDR3 bases are TGTGCCACCAGCAGTACGGGGGCCGCCTACGAGCAGTACTTC. This translates into CATSSTGAAYEQYF.

The chain recombines TRBV30 with TRBJ2-4; 10 bases line up with TRBD2. The germline CDR1 and CDR2 sequences are GTSNPN and SVGIG (reference sequence). This CDR3 contains 14 residues. Trimming removed 4 bases from V and 5 bases from J; junction bases left unmatched: 5. The CDR3 nucleotides read TGTGCCTGGACCCTAGCGGGAGTTCAAAACATTCAGTACTTC. It yields the protein CAWTLAGVQNIQYF.